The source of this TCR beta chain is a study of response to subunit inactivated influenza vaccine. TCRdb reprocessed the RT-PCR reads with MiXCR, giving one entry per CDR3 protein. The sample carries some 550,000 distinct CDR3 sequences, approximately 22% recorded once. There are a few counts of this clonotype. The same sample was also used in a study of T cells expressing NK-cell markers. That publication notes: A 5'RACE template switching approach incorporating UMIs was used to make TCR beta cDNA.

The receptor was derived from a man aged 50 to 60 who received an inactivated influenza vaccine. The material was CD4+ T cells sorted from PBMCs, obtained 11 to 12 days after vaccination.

Here the CDR3 reads CASRGDLGELFF. The CDR3 region has the DNA TGTGCCAGCAGGGGGGATCTCGGGGAGCTGTTTTTT. The genes are TRBV12-3 or TRBV12-4 and TRBJ2-2; D could derive from TRBD1 or TRBD2 (5 bases each). With 6 bases removed from V and 7 bases from J, the gap between germline ends came to 9 bases. The CDR3 totals 12 residues.